Included here is one TCR beta chain sequence, with context. The sample comes from a study of blood T cell repertoires in COVID-19. The wider study: Sites in the United States, Italy and Spain provided acute and convalescent COVID-19 samples. From T cells, B-cell-depleted T cells, or PBMCs came the material, which was cDNA or gDNA.

The data were produced by immunoSEQ multiplex PCR, yet TCRdb's version contains in-frame clones alone and is incomplete. The data contain about 140,000 clones, around 84% of them singletons. V was pared by 6 bases and J by 1 base, with 5 bases of the junction left unmatched. The CDR3 runs to 15 residues. Germline loops: CDR1 SNHLY, CDR2 FYNNEI. The sequenced sample was peripheral blood. The chain joins TRBV2 to TRBJ2-2, with TRBD1 matching 7 bases. The receptor was derived from a human donor in a cohort sampled during active COVID-19. The DNA of the CDR3 is TGTGCCAGCAGACAGGGGAGTCTGAACACCGGGGAGCTGTTTTTT. It is translated as CASRQGSLNTGELFF.